A single T cell receptor beta chain is shown here with its context. The length of the CDR3 is 17 residues. CDR1 and CDR2 (germline): SGHVS, FQNEAQ. After removal of 2 bases from V and 2 bases from J, the junction contained 6 bases not matched to a gene. The sample belongs to a study of blood T cells in healthy people across ages. Sample-barcoded 5' priming and a J-beta primer mix drove a second PCR of roughly 7 to 11 cycles. TCRdb ran MiXCR on the 5' RACE reads and lists one entry per CDR3 protein. In the table there are about 620,000 distinct CDR3 sequences, over 40% of which are singletons. The sequenced material came from blood. The rearrangement uses TRBV7-8 and TRBJ2-1; 10 positions agree with TRBD2. The clonotype was recovered from a woman older than 75 in good health. The CDR3 nucleotides read TGTGCCAGCAGCTTATGGAGCGGGGGGGCGACCTACAATGAGCAGTTCTTC. Protein: CASSLWSGGATYNEQFF.